This record covers a single T cell receptor beta chain. Its matching antigen is unknown. Use of 60 Vbeta and 13 Jbeta primers characterized the PCR. Data came from immunoSEQ multiplex PCR; TCRdb stores just in-frame clones and leaves some out. The sample holds more than 150,000 clones, approximately 88% seen once. Among the donors, all were healthy bone marrow donors. The record originates from a study of cytomegalovirus exposure and HLA in healthy donors. Regarding the study as a whole: A previous analysis found most TCR beta V segments productive roughly 87% or roughly 30% of the time.

Sequencing input: PBMCs. This TCR derives from a woman aged 18-30 years in good health and CMV-seronegative.

The CDR3 sequence: CAWSVHLTDTQYF. DNA of the CDR3: TGTGCCTGGAGTGTACACCTCACAGATACGCAGTATTTT. This chain links TRBV30 with TRBJ2-3; no clear D gene. V shed 0 bases and J shed 2 bases, with 6 bases lying between them. Germline loops: CDR1 GTSNPN, CDR2 SVGIG (reference sequence). The CDR3 sequence is 13 residues long.